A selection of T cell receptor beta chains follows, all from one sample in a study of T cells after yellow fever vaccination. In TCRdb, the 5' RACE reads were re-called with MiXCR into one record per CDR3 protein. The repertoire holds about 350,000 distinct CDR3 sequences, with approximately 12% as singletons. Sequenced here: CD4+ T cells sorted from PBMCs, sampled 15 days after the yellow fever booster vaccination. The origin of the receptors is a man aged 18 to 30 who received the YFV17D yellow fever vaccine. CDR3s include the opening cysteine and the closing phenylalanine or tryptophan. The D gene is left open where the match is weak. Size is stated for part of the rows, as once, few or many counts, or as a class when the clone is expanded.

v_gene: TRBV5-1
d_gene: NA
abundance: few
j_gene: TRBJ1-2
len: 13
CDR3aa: CASSLGAAYGYTF
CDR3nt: TGCGCCAGCAGCTTGGGGGCGGCATATGGCTACACCTTC

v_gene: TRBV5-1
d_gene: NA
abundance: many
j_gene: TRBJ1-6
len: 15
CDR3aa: CASSLEAIGNSPLHF
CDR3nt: TGCGCCAGCAGCTTGGAGGCGATAGGTAATTCACCCCTCCACTTT

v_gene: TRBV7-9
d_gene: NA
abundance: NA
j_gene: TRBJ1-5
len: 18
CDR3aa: CASSQSMGAGIGPQPQHF
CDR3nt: TGTGCCAGCAGCCAATCGATGGGGGCAGGCATTGGGCCCCAGCCCCAGCATTTT

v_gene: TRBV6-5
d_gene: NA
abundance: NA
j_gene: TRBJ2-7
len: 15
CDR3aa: CASSYLSRPSYEQYF
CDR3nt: TGTGCCAGCAGTTACCTCTCAAGGCCGTCCTACGAGCAGTACTTC

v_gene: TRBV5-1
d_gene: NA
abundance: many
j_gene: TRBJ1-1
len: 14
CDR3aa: CASSLSAPNTEAFF
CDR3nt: TGCGCCAGCAGCTTGTCGGCTCCGAACACTGAAGCTTTCTTT

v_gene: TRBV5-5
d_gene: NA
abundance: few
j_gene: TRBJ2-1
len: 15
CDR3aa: CASSLRQGTYNEQFF
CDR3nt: TGTGCCAGCAGCTTGAGGCAGGGGACCTACAATGAGCAGTTCTTC

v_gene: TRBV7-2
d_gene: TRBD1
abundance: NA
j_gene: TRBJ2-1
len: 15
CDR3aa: CASSSGQGDYNEQFF
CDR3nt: TGTGCCAGCAGCTCCGGACAGGGAGATTACAATGAGCAGTTCTTC

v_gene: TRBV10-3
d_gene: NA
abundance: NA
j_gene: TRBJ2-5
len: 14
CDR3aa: CAISEYGSQETQYF
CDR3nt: TGTGCCATCAGTGAGTATGGCTCCCAAGAGACCCAGTACTTC

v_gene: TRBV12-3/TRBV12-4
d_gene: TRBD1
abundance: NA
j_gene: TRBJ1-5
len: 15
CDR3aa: CASSLRQGANQPQHF
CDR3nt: TGTGCCAGCAGTTTAAGGCAGGGGGCAAATCAGCCCCAGCATTTT

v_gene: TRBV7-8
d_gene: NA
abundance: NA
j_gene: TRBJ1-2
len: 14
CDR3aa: CASSSEQGPFGYTF
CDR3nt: TGTGCCAGCAGCTCCGAACAGGGCCCTTTTGGCTACACCTTC

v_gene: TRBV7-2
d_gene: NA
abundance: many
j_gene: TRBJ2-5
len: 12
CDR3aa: CASSRDRETQYF
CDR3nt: TGTGCCAGCAGTCGCGACAGGGAGACCCAGTACTTC

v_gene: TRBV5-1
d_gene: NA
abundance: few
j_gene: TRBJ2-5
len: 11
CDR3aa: CASRPKETQYF
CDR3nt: TGCGCCAGCAGACCTAAGGAGACCCAGTACTTC

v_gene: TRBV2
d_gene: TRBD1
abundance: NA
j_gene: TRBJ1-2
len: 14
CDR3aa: CASRADRAYYGYTF
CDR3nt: TGTGCCAGCAGAGCCGACAGGGCTTACTATGGCTACACCTTC

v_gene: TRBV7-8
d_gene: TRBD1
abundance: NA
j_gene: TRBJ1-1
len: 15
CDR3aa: CASSARQGSNTEAFF
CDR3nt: TGTGCCAGCAGCGCCCGACAGGGGTCGAACACTGAAGCTTTCTTT

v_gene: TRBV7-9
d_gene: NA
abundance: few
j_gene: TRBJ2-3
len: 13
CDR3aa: CASRNSGADTQYF
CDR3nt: TGTGCCAGCAGGAACTCAGGGGCAGATACGCAGTATTTT

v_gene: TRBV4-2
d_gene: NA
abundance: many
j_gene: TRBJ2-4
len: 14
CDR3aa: CASSQEERENIQYF
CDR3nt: TGTGCCAGCAGCCAAGAGGAAAGGGAAAACATTCAGTACTTC

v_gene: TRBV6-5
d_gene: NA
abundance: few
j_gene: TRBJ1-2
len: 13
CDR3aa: CASSYSLQGGYTF
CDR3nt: TGTGCCAGCAGTTACTCCTTGCAGGGAGGCTACACCTTC

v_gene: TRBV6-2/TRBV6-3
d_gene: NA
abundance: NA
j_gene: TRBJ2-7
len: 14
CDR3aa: CASSYKGLIYEQYF
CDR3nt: TGTGCCAGCAGTTACAAGGGGCTGATCTACGAGCAGTACTTC

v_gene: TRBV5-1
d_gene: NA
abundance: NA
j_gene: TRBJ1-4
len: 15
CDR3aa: CASSLGGVTNEKLFF
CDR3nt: TGCGCCAGCAGCTTGGGGGGGGTGACTAATGAAAAACTGTTTTTT

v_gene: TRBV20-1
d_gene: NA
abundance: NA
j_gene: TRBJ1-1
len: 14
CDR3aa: CSARGGWRNTEAFF
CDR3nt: TGCAGTGCTAGAGGGGGCTGGCGGAACACTGAAGCTTTCTTT

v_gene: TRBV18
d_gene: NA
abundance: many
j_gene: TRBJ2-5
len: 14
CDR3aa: CASSLRQNQETQYF
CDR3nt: TGTGCCAGCTCACTTCGACAGAACCAAGAGACCCAGTACTTC

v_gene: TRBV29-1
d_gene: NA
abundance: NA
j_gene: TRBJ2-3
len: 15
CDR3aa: CSVPQEGIFTDTQYF
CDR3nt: TGCAGCGTGCCCCAGGAGGGTATCTTCACAGATACGCAGTATTTT

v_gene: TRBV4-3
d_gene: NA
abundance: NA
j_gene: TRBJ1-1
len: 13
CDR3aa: CASSHKMNTEAFF
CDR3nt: TGCGCCAGCAGCCATAAGATGAACACTGAAGCTTTCTTT

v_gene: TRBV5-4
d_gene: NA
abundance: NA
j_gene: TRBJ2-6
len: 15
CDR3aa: CAARQAGPGANVLTF
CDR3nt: TGTGCCGCCAGGCAGGCGGGCCCTGGGGCCAACGTCCTGACTTTC

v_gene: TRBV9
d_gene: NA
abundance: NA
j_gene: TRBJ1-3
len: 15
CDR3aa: CASSVQDPPGNTIYF
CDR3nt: TGTGCCAGCAGCGTCCAGGACCCACCTGGAAACACCATATATTTT

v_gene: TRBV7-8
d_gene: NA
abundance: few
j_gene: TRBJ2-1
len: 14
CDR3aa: CASSFETQGREQFF
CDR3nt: TGTGCCAGCAGCTTCGAAACCCAAGGTCGGGAGCAGTTCTTC

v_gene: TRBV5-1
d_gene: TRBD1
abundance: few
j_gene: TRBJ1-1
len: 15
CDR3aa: CASKQTGGKSTEAFF
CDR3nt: TGCGCCAGCAAACAGACAGGGGGTAAGAGCACTGAAGCTTTCTTT

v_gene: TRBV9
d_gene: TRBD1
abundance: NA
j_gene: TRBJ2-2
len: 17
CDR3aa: CASSVDGLGGRTGELFF
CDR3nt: TGTGCCAGCAGCGTAGATGGGCTAGGGGGCCGGACCGGGGAGCTGTTTTTT

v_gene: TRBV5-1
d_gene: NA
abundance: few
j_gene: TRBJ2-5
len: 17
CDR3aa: CASNVNPGVGSQETQYF
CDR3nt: TGCGCCAGCAACGTGAATCCGGGAGTGGGCAGCCAAGAGACCCAGTACTTC

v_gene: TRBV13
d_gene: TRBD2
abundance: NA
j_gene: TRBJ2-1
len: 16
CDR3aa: CASRRTSGHSYNEQFF
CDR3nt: TGTGCCAGCAGAAGGACTAGCGGGCACTCCTACAATGAGCAGTTCTTC

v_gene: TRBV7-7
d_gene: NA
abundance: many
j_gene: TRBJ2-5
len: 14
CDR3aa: CASSPTGAGETQYF
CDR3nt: TGTGCTAGCAGCCCAACGGGAGCCGGGGAGACCCAGTACTTC

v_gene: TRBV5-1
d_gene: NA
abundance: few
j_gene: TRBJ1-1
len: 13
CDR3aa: CASSMGRDTEAFF
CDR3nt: TGCGCCAGCAGCATGGGACGGGACACTGAAGCTTTCTTT

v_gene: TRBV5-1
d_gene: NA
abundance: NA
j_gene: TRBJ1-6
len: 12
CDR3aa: CASSLNDSPLHF
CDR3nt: TGCGCCAGCAGCTTAAACGATTCACCCCTCCACTTT

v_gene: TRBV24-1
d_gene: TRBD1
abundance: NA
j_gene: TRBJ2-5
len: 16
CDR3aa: CATSDPGTGGQETQYF
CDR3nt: TGTGCCACCAGTGACCCCGGGACAGGGGGCCAAGAGACCCAGTACTTC

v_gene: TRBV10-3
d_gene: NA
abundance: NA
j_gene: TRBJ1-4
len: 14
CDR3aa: CATSLPGANEKLFF
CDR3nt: TGTGCCACCAGCCTACCAGGGGCTAATGAAAAACTGTTTTTT

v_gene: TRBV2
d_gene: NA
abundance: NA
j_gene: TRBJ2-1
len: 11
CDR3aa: CASRQFNEQIF
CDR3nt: TGTGCCAGCAGACAGTTCAATGAGCAGATCTTC

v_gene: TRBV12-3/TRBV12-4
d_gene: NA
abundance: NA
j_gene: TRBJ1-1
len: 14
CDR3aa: CASRRSGRNTEAFF
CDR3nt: TGTGCCAGCAGGAGGTCAGGGCGGAACACTGAAGCTTTCTTT

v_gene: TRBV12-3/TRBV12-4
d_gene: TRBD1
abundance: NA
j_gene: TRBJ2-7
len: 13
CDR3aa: CASSKDRVSEQYF
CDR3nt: TGTGCCAGCAGCAAGGACAGGGTGAGCGAGCAGTACTTC

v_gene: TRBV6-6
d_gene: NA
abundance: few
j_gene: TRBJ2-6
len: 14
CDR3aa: CASSYTSGANVLTF
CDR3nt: TGTGCCAGCAGTTACACCTCTGGGGCCAACGTCCTGACTTTC

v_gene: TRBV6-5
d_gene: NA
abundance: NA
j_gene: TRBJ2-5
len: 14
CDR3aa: CASRPGGPVETQYF
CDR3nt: TGTGCCAGCAGGCCAGGAGGCCCGGTGGAGACCCAGTACTTC

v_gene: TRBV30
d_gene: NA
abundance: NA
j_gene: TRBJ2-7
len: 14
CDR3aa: CAWRTGLDSYEQYF
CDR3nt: TGTGCCTGGAGGACCGGACTTGACTCCTACGAGCAGTACTTC

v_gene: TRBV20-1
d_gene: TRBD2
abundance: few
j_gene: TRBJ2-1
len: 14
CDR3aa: CSAPGRGAPNEQFF
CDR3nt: TGCAGTGCCCCGGGGCGGGGGGCTCCCAATGAGCAGTTCTTC

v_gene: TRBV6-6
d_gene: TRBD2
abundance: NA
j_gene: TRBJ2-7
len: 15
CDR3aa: CASSYSGRGGHEQYF
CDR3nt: TGTGCCAGCAGTTACTCCGGGCGGGGGGGCCACGAGCAGTACTTC

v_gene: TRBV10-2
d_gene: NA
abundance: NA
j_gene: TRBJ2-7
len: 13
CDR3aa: CASSGRNSYEQYF
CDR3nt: TGCGCCAGCAGTGGGCGGAACTCCTACGAGCAGTACTTC

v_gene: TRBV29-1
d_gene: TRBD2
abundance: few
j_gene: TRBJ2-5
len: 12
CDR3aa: CSVDSGGQTQYF
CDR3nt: TGCAGCGTTGACTCGGGGGGGCAGACCCAGTACTTC

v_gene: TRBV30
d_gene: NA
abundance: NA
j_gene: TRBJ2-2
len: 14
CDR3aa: CACTQGSLTGELFF
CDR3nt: TGTGCCTGCACCCAGGGGAGCCTCACCGGGGAGCTGTTTTTT

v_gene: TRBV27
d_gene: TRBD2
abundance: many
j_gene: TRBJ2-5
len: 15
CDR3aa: CASSPLTSGAETQYF
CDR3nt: TGTGCCAGCAGTCCTCTGACTAGCGGCGCAGAGACCCAGTACTTC

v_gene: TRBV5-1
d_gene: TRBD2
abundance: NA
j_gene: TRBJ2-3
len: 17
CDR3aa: CASSLGGSGDFTDTQYF
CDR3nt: TGCGCCAGCAGCTTGGGGGGTAGCGGGGATTTCACAGATACGCAGTATTTT

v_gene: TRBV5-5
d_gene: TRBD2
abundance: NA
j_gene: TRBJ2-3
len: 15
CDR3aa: CASSLIAGSTDTQYF
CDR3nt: TGTGCCAGCAGCCTCATAGCGGGGAGCACAGATACGCAGTATTTT

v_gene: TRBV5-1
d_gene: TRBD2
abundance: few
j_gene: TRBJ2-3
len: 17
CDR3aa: CASSLVLSGGATDTQYF
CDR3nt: TGCGCCAGCAGCTTGGTGCTTAGCGGGGGGGCTACAGATACGCAGTATTTT

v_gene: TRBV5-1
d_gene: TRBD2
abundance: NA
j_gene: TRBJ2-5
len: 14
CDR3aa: CASSIGGYQETQYF
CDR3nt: TGCGCCAGCAGCATCGGGGGGTACCAAGAGACCCAGTACTTC

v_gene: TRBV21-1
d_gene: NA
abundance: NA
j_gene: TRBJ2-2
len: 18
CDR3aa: CASSNSWTSGEYTGELFF
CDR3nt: TGTGCCAGCAGCAATTCCTGGACTAGCGGGGAGTACACCGGGGAGCTGTTTTTT

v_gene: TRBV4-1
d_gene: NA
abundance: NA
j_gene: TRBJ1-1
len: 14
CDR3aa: CASTSLQGWAEAFF
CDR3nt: TGCGCCAGCACCTCCCTTCAGGGGTGGGCTGAAGCTTTCTTT

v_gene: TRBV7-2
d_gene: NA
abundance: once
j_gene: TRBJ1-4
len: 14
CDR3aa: CASGFLVQGEKLFF
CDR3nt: TGTGCCAGCGGCTTCCTTGTTCAGGGTGAAAAACTGTTTTTT